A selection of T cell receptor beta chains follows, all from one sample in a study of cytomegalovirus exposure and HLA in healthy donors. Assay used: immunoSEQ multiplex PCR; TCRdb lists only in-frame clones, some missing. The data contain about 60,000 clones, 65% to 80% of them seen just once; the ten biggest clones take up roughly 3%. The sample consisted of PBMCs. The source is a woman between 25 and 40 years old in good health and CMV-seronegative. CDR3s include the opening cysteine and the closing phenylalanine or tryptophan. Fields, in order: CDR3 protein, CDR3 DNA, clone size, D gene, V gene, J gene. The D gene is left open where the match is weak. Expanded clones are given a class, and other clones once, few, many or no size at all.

CASSYSDRVNTEAFF	TGCGCCAGCAGCTACTCGGACAGGGTGAACACTGAAGCTTTCTTT	-	TRBD1	TRBV4-3	TRBJ1-1
CASSLGASLAGEETQYF	TGTGCCAGCAGCTTAGGTGCTAGTTTGGCAGGGGAAGAGACCCAGTACTTC	few	-	TRBV7-2	TRBJ2-5
CARSSGLEVQGETQYF	TGTGCCAGAAGCTCCGGGTTGGAGGTACAAGGGGAGACCCAGTACTTC	-	-	TRBV5-3	TRBJ2-5
CASSYVATSSYEQYF	TGTGCCAGCAGTTACGTAGCCACCAGTTCCTACGAGCAGTACTTC	-	-	TRBV6-5	TRBJ2-7
CASSNLGGYNEQFF	TGTGCCAGCAGCAATCTGGGGGGGTACAATGAGCAGTTCTTC	-	TRBD2	TRBV7-3	TRBJ2-1
CASSSRAAGTGAGYTF	TGTGCCAGCAGTTCCCGTGCGGCTGGGACAGGAGCTGGCTACACCTTC	-	TRBD1	TRBV6-5	TRBJ1-2
CASSPSGGLAGKNIQYF	TGTGCCAGCAGCCCCTCCGGGGGACTAGCGGGCAAAAACATTCAGTACTTC	-	TRBD2	TRBV9	TRBJ2-4
CASSQWGLGGRETQYF	TGTGCCAGCAGCCAATGGGGACTAGGAGGTCGAGAGACCCAGTACTTC	few	TRBD2	TRBV5-6	TRBJ2-5
CACTQAAGNTIYF	TGTGCCTGCACACAGGCCGCTGGAAACACCATATATTTT	-	-	TRBV30	TRBJ1-3
CASSPPGTSSNTGELFF	TGTGCCAGCAGCCCTCCGGGGACTTCGTCGAACACCGGGGAGCTGTTTTTT	-	-	TRBV5-4	TRBJ2-2
CASTLTGGEQFF	TGTGCCAGCACCTTGACAGGTGGAGAGCAGTTCTTC	-	-	TRBV6-5	TRBJ2-1
CASSFRQEYGYTF	TGTGCCAGCAGCTTCCGACAGGAGTATGGCTACACCTTC	few	-	TRBV7-2	TRBJ1-2
CASSLNPGGADTQYF	TGTGCCAGCAGCTTAAATCCGGGAGGGGCAGATACGCAGTATTTT	-	TRBD2	TRBV11-2	TRBJ2-3
CASSYMVGGNYGYTF	TGTGCCAGCAGTTACATGGTCGGGGGGAACTATGGCTACACCTTC	-	-	TRBV6-5	TRBJ1-2
CSVAAGTGDTIYF	TGCAGCGTGGCCGCGGGGACAGGAGACACCATATATTTT	-	TRBD1	TRBV29-1	TRBJ1-3
CASSDSFSMNTEAFF	TGCGCCAGCAGTGATAGCTTTTCCATGAACACTGAAGCTTTCTTT	once	-	TRBV10-2	TRBJ1-1
CSAGTGGPYEQYF	TGCAGCGCGGGGACAGGGGGACCCTACGAGCAGTACTTC	-	TRBD1	TRBV29-1	TRBJ2-7
CASSQGQSGTGETQYF	TGTGCCAGTAGTCAGGGGCAAAGCGGGACGGGAGAGACCCAGTACTTC	-	-	TRBV19	TRBJ2-5
CAIRQGATDTQYF	TGTGCCATCAGACAGGGGGCCACAGATACGCAGTATTTT	-	TRBD1	TRBV10-3	TRBJ2-3
CASRAALAVTAQYF	TGTGCCAGCAGGGCTGCACTAGCGGTCACGGCCCAGTACTTC	-	TRBD2	TRBV6-5	TRBJ2-5
CASSPRQGRGGYGYTF	TGTGCCAGCAGCCCAAGACAGGGGCGGGGAGGGTATGGCTACACCTTC	-	TRBD1	TRBV5-4	TRBJ1-2
CAISESTPGAGELFF	TGTGCCATCAGTGAGTCGACTCCTGGAGCCGGGGAGCTGTTTTTT	-	-	TRBV10-3	TRBJ2-2
CASKEDRGVGSPLHF	TGTGCCAGCAAAGAAGACAGGGGTGTCGGTTCACCCCTCCACTTT	-	TRBD1	TRBV9	TRBJ1-6
CASSEGTGEGYTF	TGCGCCAGCAGTGAGGGGACAGGGGAAGGCTACACCTTC	-	TRBD1	TRBV10-1	TRBJ1-2
CASSKDRADNQPQHF	TGTGCCAGCTCAAAGGACAGGGCCGATAATCAGCCCCAGCATTTT	-	TRBD1	TRBV18	TRBJ1-5
CASSSPGNEQFF	TGCGCCAGCAGCTCCCCAGGGAATGAGCAGTTCTTC	-	-	TRBV5-1	TRBJ2-1
CASSLDRTEAFF	TGTGCCAGCAGCTTGGACAGGACTGAAGCTTTCTTT	few	-	TRBV5-4	TRBJ1-1
CASSYSSQGNYGYTF	TGTGCCAGCAGTTACTCATCGCAGGGCAACTATGGCTACACCTTC	-	-	TRBV6-5	TRBJ1-2
CAWSVIEMGYTF	TGTGCCTGGAGTGTAATAGAAATGGGCTACACCTTC	-	-	TRBV30	TRBJ1-2
CASSVGETANEKLFF	TGTGCCAGCAGCGTAGGTGAGACTGCTAATGAAAAACTGTTTTTT	-	-	TRBV9	TRBJ1-4
CASSLDRGHIQYF	TGTGCCAGCAGCCTCGACAGGGGACACATTCAGTACTTC	-	TRBD1	TRBV7-3	TRBJ2-4
CASSLNRGEDEKLFF	TGTGCCAGTAGTCTCAACAGGGGCGAGGACGAAAAACTGTTTTTT	-	TRBD1	TRBV19	TRBJ1-4
CASSSTADSGANVLTF	TGCGCCAGCAGCTCCACTGCCGACTCTGGGGCCAACGTCCTGACTTTC	-	-	TRBV5-1	TRBJ2-6
CASSQADRGYDYGYTF	TGTGCCAGCAGCCAGGCAGACAGGGGGTATGACTATGGCTACACCTTC	once	TRBD1	TRBV4-2	TRBJ1-2
CASSRASYNEQFF	TGTGCCAGCTCTAGAGCGTCCTACAATGAGCAGTTCTTC	-	-	TRBV2	TRBJ2-1
CASSLVPGQRTNYGYTF	TGTGCCAGCAGCTTAGTCCCGGGACAGAGAACGAACTATGGCTACACCTTC	-	TRBD1	TRBV7-2	TRBJ1-2
CASSTGTNPKVDTQYF	TGCGCCAGCAGCACTGGGACTAACCCCAAGGTGGATACGCAGTATTTT	-	TRBD2	TRBV5-1	TRBJ2-3
CASSPFGTGVNEQFF	TGTGCCAGCAGTCCTTTCGGGACAGGGGTCAATGAGCAGTTCTTC	-	TRBD1	TRBV6-1	TRBJ2-1
CATSPIAAGNTIYF	TGTGCCACCTCACCCATAGCTGCTGGAAACACCATATATTTT	-	-	TRBV19	TRBJ1-3
CASSYSQGYTDTQYF	TGTGCCAGCAGTTACTCCCAGGGATACACAGATACGCAGTATTTT	-	-	TRBV6-5	TRBJ2-3
CASSLQGNYGYTF	TGCGCCAGCAGCTTACAGGGTAACTATGGCTACACCTTC	-	-	TRBV5-1	TRBJ1-2
CASRAGSEQYF	TGTGCCAGCAGGGCAGGATCCGAGCAGTACTTC	-	-	TRBV5-6	TRBJ2-7
CASSQDSGPPYGYTF	TGCGCCAGCAGCCAAGATTCAGGGCCACCCTATGGCTACACCTTC	-	-	TRBV4-3	TRBJ1-2
CASSATSGQLTEAFF	TGTGCCAGCAGCGCCACGAGCGGACAGCTCACTGAAGCTTTCTTT	-	-	TRBV9	TRBJ1-1
CASSEDGGQGRPEAFF	TGTGCCAGCAGTGAAGATGGGGGACAGGGGAGGCCTGAAGCTTTCTTT	-	TRBD1	TRBV6-1	TRBJ1-1
CASRGVGGPQHF	TGTGCCAGCAGGGGGGTGGGGGGGCCCCAGCATTTT	-	-	TRBV2	TRBJ1-5